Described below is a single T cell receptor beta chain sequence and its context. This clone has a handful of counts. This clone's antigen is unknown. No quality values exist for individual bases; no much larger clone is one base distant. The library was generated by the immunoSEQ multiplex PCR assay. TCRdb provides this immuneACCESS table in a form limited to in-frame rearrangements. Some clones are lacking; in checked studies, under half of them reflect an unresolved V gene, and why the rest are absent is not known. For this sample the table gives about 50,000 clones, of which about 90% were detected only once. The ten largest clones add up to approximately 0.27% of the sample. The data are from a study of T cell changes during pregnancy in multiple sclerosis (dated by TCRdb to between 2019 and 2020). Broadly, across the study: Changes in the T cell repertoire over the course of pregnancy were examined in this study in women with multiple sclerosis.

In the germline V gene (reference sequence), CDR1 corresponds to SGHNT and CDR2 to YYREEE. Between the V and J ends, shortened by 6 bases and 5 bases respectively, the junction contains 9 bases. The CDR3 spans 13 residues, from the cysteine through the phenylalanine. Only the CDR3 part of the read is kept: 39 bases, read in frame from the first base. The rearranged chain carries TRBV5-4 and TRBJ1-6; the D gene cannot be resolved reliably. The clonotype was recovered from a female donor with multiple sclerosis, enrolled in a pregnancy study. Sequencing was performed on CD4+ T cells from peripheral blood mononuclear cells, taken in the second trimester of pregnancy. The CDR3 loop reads CASKPIDNSPLHF. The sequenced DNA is TGTGCCAGCAAGCCTATTGATAATTCACCCCTCCACTTT. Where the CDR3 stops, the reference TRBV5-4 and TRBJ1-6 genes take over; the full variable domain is ETGVTQSPTHLIKTRGQQVTLRCSSQSGHNTVSWYQQALGQGPQFIFQYYREEENGRGNFPPRFSGLQFPNYSSELNVNALELDDSALYLCASKPIDNSPLHFGNGTRLTVT.